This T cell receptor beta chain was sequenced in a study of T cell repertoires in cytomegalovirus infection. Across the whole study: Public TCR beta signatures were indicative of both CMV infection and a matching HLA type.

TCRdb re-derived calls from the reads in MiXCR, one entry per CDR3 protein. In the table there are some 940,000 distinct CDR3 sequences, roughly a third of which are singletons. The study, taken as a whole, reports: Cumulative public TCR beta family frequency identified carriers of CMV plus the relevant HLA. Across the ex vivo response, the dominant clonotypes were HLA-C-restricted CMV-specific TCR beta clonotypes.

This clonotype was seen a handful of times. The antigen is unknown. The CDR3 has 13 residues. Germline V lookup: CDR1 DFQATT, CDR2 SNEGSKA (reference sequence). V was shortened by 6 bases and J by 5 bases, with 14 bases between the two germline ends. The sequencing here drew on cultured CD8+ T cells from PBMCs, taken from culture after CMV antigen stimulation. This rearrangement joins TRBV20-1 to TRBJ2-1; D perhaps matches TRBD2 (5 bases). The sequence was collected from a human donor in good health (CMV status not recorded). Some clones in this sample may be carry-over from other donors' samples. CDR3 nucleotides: TGCAGTGCCGAGGGCGGGTACAACAATGAGCAGTTCTTC. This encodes CSAEGGYNNEQFF.